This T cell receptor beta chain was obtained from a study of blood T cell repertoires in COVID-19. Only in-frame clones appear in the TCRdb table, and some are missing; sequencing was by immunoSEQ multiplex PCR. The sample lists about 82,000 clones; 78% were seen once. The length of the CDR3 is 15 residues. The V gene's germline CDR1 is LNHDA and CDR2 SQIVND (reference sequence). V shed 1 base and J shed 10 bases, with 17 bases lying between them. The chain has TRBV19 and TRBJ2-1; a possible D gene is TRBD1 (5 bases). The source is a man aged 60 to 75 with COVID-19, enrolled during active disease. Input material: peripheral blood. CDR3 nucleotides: TGTGCCAGTAGTATAGGGACACCCCGTAACGGGGAGCAGTTCTTC. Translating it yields CASSIGTPRNGEQFF.